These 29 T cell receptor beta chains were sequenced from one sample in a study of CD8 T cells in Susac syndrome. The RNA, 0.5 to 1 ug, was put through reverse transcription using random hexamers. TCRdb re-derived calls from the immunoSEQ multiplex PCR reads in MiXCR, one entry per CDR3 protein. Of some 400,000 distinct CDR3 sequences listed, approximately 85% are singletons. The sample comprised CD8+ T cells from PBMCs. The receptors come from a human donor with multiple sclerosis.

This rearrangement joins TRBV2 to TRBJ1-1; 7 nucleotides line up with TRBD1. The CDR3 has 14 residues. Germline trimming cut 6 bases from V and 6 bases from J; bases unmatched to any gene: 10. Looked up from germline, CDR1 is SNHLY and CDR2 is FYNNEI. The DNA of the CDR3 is TGTGCCAGCAGCGGAAGACAGGGATCCCCTGAAGCTTTCTTT. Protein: CASSGRQGSPEAFF.

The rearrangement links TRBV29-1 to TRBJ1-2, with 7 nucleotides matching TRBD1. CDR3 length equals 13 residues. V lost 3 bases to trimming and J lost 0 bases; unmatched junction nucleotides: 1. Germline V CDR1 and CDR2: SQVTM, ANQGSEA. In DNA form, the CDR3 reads TGCAGCGTTGAGGGGACAGCTAACTATGGCTACACCTTC. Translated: CSVEGTANYGYTF.

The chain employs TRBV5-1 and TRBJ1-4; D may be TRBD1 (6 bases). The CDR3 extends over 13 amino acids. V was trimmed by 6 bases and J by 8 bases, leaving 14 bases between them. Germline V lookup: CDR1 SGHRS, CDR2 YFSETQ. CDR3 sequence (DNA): TGCGCCAGCACGGAGGGGGGGCTAGAAAAACTGTTTTTT. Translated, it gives CASTEGGLEKLFF.

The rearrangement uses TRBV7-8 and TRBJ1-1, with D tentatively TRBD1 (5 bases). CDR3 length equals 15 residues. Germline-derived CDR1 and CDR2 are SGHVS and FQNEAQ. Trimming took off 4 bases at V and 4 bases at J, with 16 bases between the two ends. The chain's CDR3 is CASSSPAGVSTEAFF. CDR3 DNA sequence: TGTGCCAGCAGCTCACCGGCGGGGGTGAGCACTGAAGCTTTCTTT.

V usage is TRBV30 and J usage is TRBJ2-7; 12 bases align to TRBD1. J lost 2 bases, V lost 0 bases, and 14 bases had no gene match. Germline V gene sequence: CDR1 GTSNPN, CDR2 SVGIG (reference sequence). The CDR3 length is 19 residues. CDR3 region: CAWSVSLSGTGGLPYEQYF. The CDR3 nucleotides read TGTGCCTGGAGTGTAAGTCTCTCAGGGACAGGGGGCCTGCCCTACGAGCAGTACTTC.

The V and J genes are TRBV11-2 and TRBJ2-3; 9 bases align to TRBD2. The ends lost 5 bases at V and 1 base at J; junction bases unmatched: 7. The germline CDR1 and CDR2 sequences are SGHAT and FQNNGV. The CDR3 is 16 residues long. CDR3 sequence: CASSNRVAGGTDTQYF. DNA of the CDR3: TGTGCCAGCAGCAATCGAGTAGCGGGAGGCACAGATACGCAGTATTTT.

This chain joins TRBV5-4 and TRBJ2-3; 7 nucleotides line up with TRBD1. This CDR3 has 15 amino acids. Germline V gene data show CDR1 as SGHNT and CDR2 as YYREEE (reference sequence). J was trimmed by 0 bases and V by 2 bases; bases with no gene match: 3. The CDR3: CASSFGTVSTDTQYF. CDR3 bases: TGTGCCAGCAGCTTTGGGACAGTTAGCACAGATACGCAGTATTTT.

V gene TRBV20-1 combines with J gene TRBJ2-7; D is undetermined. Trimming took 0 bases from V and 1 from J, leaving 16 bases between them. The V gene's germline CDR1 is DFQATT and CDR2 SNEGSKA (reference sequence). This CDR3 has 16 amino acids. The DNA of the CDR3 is TGCAGTGCTAGAGATCTAGGCAGTCTAACTTCCTACGAGCAGTACTTC. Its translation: CSARDLGSLTSYEQYF.

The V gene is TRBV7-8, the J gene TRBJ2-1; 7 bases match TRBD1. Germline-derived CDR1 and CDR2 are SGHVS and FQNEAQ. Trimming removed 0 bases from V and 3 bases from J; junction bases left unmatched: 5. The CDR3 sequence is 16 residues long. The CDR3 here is CASSLAGGSFYNEQFF. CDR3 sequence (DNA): TGTGCCAGCAGCTTAGCAGGGGGCAGCTTCTACAATGAGCAGTTCTTC.

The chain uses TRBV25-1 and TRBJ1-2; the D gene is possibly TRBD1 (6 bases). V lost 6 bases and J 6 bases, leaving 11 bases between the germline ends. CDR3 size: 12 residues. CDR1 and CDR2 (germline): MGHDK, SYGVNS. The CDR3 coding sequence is TGTGCCAGCAGATTCTCAGGGGATGGCTACACCTTC. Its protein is CASRFSGDGYTF.

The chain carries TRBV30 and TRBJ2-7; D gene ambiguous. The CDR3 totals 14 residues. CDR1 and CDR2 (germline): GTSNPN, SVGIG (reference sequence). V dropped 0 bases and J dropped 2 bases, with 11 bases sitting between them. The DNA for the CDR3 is TGTGCCTGGAGTGTAGGGTACGGAGCCTACGAGCAGTACTTC. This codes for CAWSVGYGAYEQYF.

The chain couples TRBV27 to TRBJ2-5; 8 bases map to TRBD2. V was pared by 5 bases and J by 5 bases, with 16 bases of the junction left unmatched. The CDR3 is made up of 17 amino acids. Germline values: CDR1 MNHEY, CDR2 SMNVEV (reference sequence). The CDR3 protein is CASSSPGLDSVHETQYF. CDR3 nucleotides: TGTGCCAGCAGTAGCCCGGGACTAGATTCTGTCCACGAGACCCAGTACTTC.

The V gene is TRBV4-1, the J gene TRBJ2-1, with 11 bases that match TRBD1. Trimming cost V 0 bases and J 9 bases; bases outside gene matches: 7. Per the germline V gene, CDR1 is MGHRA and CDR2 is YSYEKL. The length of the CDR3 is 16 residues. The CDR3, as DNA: TGCGCCAGCAGCCAAGATGAGGGACAGGGGGACGCTGAGCAGTTCTTC. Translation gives CASSQDEGQGDAEQFF.

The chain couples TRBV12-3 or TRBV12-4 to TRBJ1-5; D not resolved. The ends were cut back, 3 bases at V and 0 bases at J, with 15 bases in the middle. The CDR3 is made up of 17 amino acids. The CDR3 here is CASSFQQNLYSNQPQHF. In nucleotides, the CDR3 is TGTGCCAGCAGTTTTCAGCAGAACCTATATAGCAATCAGCCCCAGCATTTT.

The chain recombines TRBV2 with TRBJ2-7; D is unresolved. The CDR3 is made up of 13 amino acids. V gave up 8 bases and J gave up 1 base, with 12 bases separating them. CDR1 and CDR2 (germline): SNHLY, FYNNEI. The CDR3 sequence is CASQEPDSYEQYF. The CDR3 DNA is TGTGCCAGCCAGGAGCCGGATTCCTACGAGCAGTACTTC. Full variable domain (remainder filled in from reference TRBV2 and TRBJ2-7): EPEVTQTPSHQVTQMGQEVILRCVPISNHLYFYWYRQILGQKVEFLVSFYNNEISEKSEIFDDQFSVERPDGSNFTLKIRSTKLEDSAMYFCASQEPDSYEQYFGPGTRLTVT.

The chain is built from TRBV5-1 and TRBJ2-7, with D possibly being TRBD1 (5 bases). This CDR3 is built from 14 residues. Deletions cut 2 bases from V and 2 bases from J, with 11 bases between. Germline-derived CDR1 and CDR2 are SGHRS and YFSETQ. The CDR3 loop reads CASSFDSFTYEQYF. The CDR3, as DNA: TGCGCCAGCAGCTTCGACAGTTTCACCTACGAGCAGTACTTC.

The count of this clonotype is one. The CDR3 nucleotides are TGCAGCGTTGGGGAGGGATACAATGAGCAGTTCTTC. Amino acid sequence: CSVGEGYNEQFF. The V call is TRBV29-1, the J call TRBJ2-1; 7 nucleotides align to TRBD2. Trimming cost V 4 bases and J 4 bases; bases outside gene matches: 1. Germline V CDR1 and CDR2: SQVTM, ANQGSEA. The CDR3 loop spans 12 amino acids.

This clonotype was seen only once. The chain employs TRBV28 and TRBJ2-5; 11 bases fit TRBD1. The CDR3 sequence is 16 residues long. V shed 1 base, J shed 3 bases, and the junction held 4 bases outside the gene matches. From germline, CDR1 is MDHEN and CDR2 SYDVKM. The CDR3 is CASSLLDRGLEETQYF. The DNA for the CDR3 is TGTGCCAGCAGTTTATTGGACAGGGGGCTGGAAGAGACCCAGTACTTC.

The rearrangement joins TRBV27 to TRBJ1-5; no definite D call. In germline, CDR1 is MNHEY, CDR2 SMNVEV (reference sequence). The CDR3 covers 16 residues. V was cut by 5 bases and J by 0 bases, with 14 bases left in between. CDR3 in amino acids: CASSPLSGNSNQPQHF. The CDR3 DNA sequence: TGTGCCAGCAGTCCGTTGTCAGGTAATAGCAATCAGCCCCAGCATTTT.

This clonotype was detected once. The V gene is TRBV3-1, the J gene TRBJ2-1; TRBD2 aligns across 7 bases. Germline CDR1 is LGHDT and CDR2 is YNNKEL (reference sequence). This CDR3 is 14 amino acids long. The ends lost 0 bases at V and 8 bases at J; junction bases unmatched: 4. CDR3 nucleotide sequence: TGTGCCAGCAGCCAAGATATGCTAGCGGATGAGCAGTTCTTC. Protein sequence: CASSQDMLADEQFF.

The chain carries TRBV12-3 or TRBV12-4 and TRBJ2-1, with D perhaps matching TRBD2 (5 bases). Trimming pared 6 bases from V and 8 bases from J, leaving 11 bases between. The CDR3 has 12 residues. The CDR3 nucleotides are TGTGCCAGCAGCCCTAGGACTGATGAGCAGTTCTTC. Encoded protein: CASSPRTDEQFF.

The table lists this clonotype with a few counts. Here the CDR3 reads CASSLEAAVSYEQYF. CDR3 DNA: TGCGCCAGCAGCTTGGAAGCGGCCGTCTCCTACGAGCAGTACTTC. The chain employs TRBV5-1 and TRBJ2-7; D is possibly TRBD2 (5 bases). The V gene lost 0 bases and the J gene lost 0 bases, with 10 bases spanning the gap. This CDR3 spans 15 amino acids. Germline values: CDR1 SGHRS, CDR2 YFSETQ.

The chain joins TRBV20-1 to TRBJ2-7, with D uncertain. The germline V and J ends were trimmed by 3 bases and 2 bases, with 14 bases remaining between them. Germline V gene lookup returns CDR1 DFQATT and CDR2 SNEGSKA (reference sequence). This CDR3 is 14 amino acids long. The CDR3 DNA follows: TGCAGTGCTAGCCTTCACGGAGACCCCTACGAGCAGTACTTC. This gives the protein CSASLHGDPYEQYF.

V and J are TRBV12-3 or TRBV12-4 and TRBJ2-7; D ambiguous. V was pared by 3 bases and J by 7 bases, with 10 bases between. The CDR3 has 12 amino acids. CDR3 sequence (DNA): TGTGCCAGCAGTTTCCTACCTAGGGAGCAGTACTTC. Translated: CASSFLPREQYF.

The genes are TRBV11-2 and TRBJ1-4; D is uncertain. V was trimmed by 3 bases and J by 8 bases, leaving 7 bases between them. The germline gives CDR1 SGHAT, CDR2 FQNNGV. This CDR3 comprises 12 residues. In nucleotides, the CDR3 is TGTGCCAGCAGCTTCCATCCCGAAAAACTGTTTTTT. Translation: CASSFHPEKLFF.

Written as DNA, the CDR3 is TGTGCCAGCAGCTTTATAAATCAGGGTACCCTCGAGCAGTACTTC. It is translated as CASSFINQGTLEQYF. The chain recombines TRBV11-2 with TRBJ2-7; tentative D call: TRBD1 (5 bases). The V gene lost 3 bases and the J gene lost 6 bases, with 18 bases spanning the gap. There are 15 residues in the CDR3. Germline V CDR1 and CDR2: SGHAT, FQNNGV.

CDR3 sequence reads: CASSYTGHYEQYF. The CDR3 DNA reads as TGTGCCAGTAGTTATACGGGTCACTACGAGCAGTACTTC. This chain joins TRBV19 and TRBJ2-7; D remains unclear. The CDR3 is 13 residues long. The germline CDR1 and CDR2 sequences are LNHDA and SQIVND (reference sequence). Trimming shortened V by 5 bases and J by 3 bases, and 11 bases separated the two germline ends.

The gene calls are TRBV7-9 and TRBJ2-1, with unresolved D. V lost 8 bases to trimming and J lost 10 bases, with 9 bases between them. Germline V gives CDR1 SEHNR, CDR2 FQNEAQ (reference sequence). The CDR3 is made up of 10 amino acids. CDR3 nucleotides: TGTGCCAGCTCGGCGGTGGAGCAGTTCTTC. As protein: CASSAVEQFF.

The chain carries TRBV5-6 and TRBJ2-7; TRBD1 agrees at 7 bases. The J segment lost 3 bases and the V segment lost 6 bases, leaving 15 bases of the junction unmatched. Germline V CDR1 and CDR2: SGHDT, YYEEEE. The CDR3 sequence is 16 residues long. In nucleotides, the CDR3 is TGTGCCAGCACCACCTTGGTGGGGACAGCTAACTACGAGCAGTACTTC. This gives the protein CASTTLVGTANYEQYF.